This T cell receptor beta chain stems from a study of T cells in Graves' hyperthyroidism and ophthalmopathy. What was amplified from RNA transcripts were TCR beta CDR3 regions. In the first-round RT-PCR of the TCR CDR3, the HTBI primer set was used. TCRdb re-analysed the multiplex PCR reads in MiXCR, keeping a single row per CDR3 protein. The repertoire holds roughly 720,000 distinct CDR3 sequences, with 17% as singletons. J was trimmed by 1 base and V by 8 bases; bases with no gene match: 5. CDR1 and CDR2 (germline): MNHEY, SMNVEV (reference sequence). There are 15 residues in the CDR3. This clonotype was seen only a few times. Patients aged 18 to 65 with hyperthyroidism were newly diagnosed, with duration under 2 months.

The chain employs TRBV27 and TRBJ2-2; 9 bases align to TRBD1. Sequenced sample: blood. This TCR was recovered from a man aged 45-65 years with Graves' hyperthyroidism. CDR3 DNA sequence: TGTGCCAGCTACGGGACAGGGCGGAACACCGGGGAGCTGTTTTTT. Translated: CASYGTGRNTGELFF.